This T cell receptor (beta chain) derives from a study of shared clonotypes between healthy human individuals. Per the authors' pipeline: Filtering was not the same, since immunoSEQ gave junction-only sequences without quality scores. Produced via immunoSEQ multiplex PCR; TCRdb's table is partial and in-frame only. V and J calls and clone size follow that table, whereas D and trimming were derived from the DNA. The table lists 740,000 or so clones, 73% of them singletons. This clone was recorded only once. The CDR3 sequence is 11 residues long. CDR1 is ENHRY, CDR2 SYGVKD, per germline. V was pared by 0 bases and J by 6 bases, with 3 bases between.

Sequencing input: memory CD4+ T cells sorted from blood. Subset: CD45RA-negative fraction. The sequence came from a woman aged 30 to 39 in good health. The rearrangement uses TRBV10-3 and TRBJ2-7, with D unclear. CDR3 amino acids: CAISESVEQYF. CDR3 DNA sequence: TGTGCCATCAGTGAGTCTGTCGAGCAGTACTTC.